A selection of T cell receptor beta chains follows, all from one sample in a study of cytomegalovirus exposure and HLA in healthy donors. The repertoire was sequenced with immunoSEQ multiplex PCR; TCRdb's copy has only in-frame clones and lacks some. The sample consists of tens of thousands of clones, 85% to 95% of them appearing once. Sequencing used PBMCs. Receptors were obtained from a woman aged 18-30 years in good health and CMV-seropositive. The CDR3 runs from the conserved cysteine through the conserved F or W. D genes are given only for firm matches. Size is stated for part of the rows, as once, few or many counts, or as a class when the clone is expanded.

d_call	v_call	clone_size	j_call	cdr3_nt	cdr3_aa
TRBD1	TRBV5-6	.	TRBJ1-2	TGTGCCAGCACCCGACGGGACAGATCCCTCTATGGCTACACCTTC	CASTRRDRSLYGYTF
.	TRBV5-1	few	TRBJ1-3	TGCGCCAGCAGCGTAGGGAGGGCTGGTTCTGGAAACACCATATATTTT	CASSVGRAGSGNTIYF
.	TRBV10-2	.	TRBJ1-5	TGCGCCAGCAGTGACAATAGCAATCAGCCCCAGCATTTT	CASSDNSNQPQHF
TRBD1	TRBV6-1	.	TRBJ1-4	TGTGCCAGCAGGAAGGGGGCACGGGCTGAAAAACTGTTTTTT	CASRKGARAEKLFF
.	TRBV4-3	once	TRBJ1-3	TGCGCCAGCAGCCAAGAGCCAGGGAACACCATATATTTT	CASSQEPGNTIYF
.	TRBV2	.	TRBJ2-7	TGTGCCAGCAGTGAAGTGCTGGAGGGGTCGGGGTACGAGCAGTACTTC	CASSEVLEGSGYEQYF
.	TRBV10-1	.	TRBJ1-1	TGCGCCAGCAGTGACGAAGCGAACACTGAAGCTTTCTTT	CASSDEANTEAFF
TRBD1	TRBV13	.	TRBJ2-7	TGTGCCAGCAGCTTTCGGACAGGGTTCTACGAGCAGTACTTC	CASSFRTGFYEQYF
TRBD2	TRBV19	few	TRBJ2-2	TGTGCCAGTACCGAGACTAGCGGGAGTCTCGGGGAGCTGTTTTTT	CASTETSGSLGELFF
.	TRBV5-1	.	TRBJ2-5	TGCGCCAGCAGCATAGAGTCGGTAGAGACCCAGTACTTC	CASSIESVETQYF
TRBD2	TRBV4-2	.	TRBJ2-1	TGTGCCAGCAGCCGGTCGGGGGGGATGAGCTCCTACAATGAGCAGTTCTTC	CASSRSGGMSSYNEQFF
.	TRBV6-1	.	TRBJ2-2	TGTGCCAGCAGGAGGCAGTCCACCGGGGAGCTGTTTTTT	CASRRQSTGELFF